The rows below give T cell receptor beta chains drawn from one sample of a study of OX40 agonist ivuxolimab in advanced cancers. The repertoire was sequenced with immunoSEQ multiplex PCR; TCRdb's copy has only in-frame clones and lacks some. The table includes about 20,000 clones, around 84% detected once. The sample here was CD4+ or CD8+ T cells sorted from blood, taken in a trial of the OX40 agonist ivuxolimab. The receptors here all came from an adult with an advanced solid tumor such as melanoma, head and neck, liver or kidney cancer. The CDR3 runs from the conserved cysteine through the conserved F or W. D genes are given only for firm matches. Clone size is not always given. Where it is, it says once, few, many or a class for expanded clones.

>-|-|TRBV28|TRBJ1-2
CASSLGLYGYTF
TGTGCCAGCAGTTTGGGACTGTATGGCTACACCTTC
>-|-|TRBV9|TRBJ1-2
CASRETGNNYGYTF
TGTGCCAGCAGAGAGACAGGCAATAACTATGGCTACACCTTC
>-|TRBD2|TRBV30|TRBJ2-2
CAWSVRGRASTGELFF
TGTGCCTGGAGTGTTCGGGGGAGGGCCAGCACCGGGGAGCTGTTTTTT
>-|-|TRBV4-1|TRBJ2-1
CASSPGARGAYNEQFF
TGCGCCAGCAGCCCAGGCGCTCGGGGGGCGTACAATGAGCAGTTCTTC
>-|-|TRBV25-1|TRBJ2-3
CASSEWTEIDTQYF
TGTGCCAGCAGTGAGTGGACAGAAATAGATACGCAGTATTTT
>-|-|TRBV27|TRBJ2-2
CASRLGQGGTGELFF
TGTGCCAGCAGACTAGGGCAGGGCGGGACCGGGGAGCTGTTTTTT
>-|-|TRBV7-2|TRBJ1-5
CASSPGDGQNQPQHF
TGTGCCAGCAGCCCCGGGGACGGACAAAATCAGCCCCAGCATTTT
>-|TRBD2|TRBV28|TRBJ2-7
CASTDSGLADYEQYF
TGTGCCAGCACCGACTCGGGACTAGCGGACTACGAGCAGTACTTC
>-|-|TRBV6-1|TRBJ1-5
CASSERPGDSNQPQHF
TGTGCCAGCAGTGAACGCCCGGGCGATAGCAATCAGCCCCAGCATTTT
>-|TRBD1|TRBV30|TRBJ1-1
CACTGTGDTEAFF
TGTGCCTGCACAGGGACAGGGGACACTGAAGCTTTCTTT
>-|-|TRBV5-4|TRBJ2-7
CASSPGTLREQYF
TGTGCCAGCAGCCCCGGGACTCTCCGGGAGCAGTACTTC
>-|TRBD1|TRBV28|TRBJ1-4
CASSSPQGVKEKLFF
TGTGCCAGCAGTTCTCCTCAGGGGGTAAAAGAAAAACTGTTTTTT
>-|TRBD2|TRBV5-1|TRBJ2-3
CASSLTSGGAGTDTQYF
TGCGCCAGCAGCTTGACTAGCGGGGGGGCCGGGACAGATACGCAGTATTTT
>once|TRBD1|TRBV11-1|TRBJ2-1
CASSSGQGQLSEQFF
TGTGCCAGCAGCTCGGGACAGGGGCAATTATCTGAGCAGTTCTTC
>-|-|TRBV19|TRBJ2-7
CASSPRAGYLEQYF
TGTGCCAGTAGTCCCAGGGCAGGGTACCTCGAGCAGTACTTC
>once|-|TRBV5-5|TRBJ1-1
CASSLGGLGTEAFF
TGTGCCAGCAGCTTGGGCGGATTAGGCACTGAAGCTTTCTTT
>-|-|TRBV4-3|TRBJ1-5
CASSQASNQPQHF
TGCGCCAGCAGCCAAGCTAGCAATCAGCCCCAGCATTTT
>-|-|TRBV7-9|TRBJ2-2
CASSPGLPLTGELFF
TGTGCCAGCAGCCCGGGACTGCCTCTCACCGGGGAGCTGTTTTTT
>-|-|TRBV4-1|TRBJ1-1
CASRTDRTNTEAFF
TGCGCCAGCAGGACCGACAGGACCAACACTGAAGCTTTCTTT
>few|-|TRBV19|TRBJ2-1
CASSRQRDSHNEQFF
TGTGCCAGTAGTAGACAACGGGACTCGCACAATGAGCAGTTCTTC